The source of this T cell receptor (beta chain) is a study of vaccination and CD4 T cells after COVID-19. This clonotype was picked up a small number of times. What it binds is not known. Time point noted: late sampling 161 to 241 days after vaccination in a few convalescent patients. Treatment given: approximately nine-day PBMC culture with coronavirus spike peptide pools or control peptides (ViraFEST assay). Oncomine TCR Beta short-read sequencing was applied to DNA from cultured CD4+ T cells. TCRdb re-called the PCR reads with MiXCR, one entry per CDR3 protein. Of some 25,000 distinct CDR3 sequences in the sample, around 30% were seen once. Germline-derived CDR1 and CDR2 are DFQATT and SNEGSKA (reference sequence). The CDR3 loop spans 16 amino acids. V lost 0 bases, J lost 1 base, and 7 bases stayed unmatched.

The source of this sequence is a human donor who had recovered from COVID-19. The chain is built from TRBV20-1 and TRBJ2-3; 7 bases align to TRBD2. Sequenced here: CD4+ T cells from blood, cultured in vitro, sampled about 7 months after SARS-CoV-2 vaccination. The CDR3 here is CSARDHGGRGTDTQYF. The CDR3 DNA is TGCAGTGCTAGAGATCATGGCGGGAGAGGCACAGATACGCAGTATTTT.